What follows are 5 T cell receptor beta chains derived from one specimen sequenced in a study of early T cells in non-severe SARS-CoV-2 infection. TCRdb ran MiXCR on the 5' RACE reads and lists one entry per CDR3 protein. The sample holds about 26,000 distinct CDR3 sequences, about 4.2% seen once. The sequenced sample consisted of whole blood. The receptors derive from an adult who was a healthcare worker with PCR-confirmed SARS-CoV-2 infection or an uninfected control (not recorded which).

This clonotype occurred many times. The chain recombines TRBV5-1 with TRBJ2-7; D unclear. This CDR3 region has 13 residues. Trimming took off 1 base at V and 10 bases at J, with 15 bases between the two ends. The germline CDR1 and CDR2 sequences are SGHRS and YFSETQ. The CDR3 DNA reads as TGCGCCAGCAGCTTGAGTCCCTCCAACGCTCAGTACTTC. Protein product: CASSLSPSNAQYF.

This clonotype was recorded at least ten times. The rearrangement uses TRBV9 and TRBJ2-3; D tentatively reads TRBD1 or TRBD2 (6 bases each). The CDR3 is 15 amino acids. Germline V CDR1 and CDR2: SGDLS, YYNGEE. V was clipped by 7 bases and J by 3 bases, with 18 bases between them. This CDR3 reads CASGGLGGHTDTQYF. CDR3 nucleotide sequence: TGTGCCAGCGGCGGTTTGGGGGGACATACAGATACGCAGTATTTT.

This clonotype was seen at least ten times. The chain's CDR3 is CASRVAGGATGNEQFF. The CDR3 DNA is TGTGCCAGCAGGGTAGCGGGAGGCGCCACGGGGAATGAGCAGTTCTTC. J is TRBJ2-1 and V is TRBV5-6; TRBD2 agrees at 10 bases. CDR1 and CDR2 from the germline V gene are SGHDT and YYEEEE. The length of the CDR3 is 16 residues. The V and J ends lost 5 bases and 7 bases, in that order; junction bases with no gene match: 12. The full variable domain, rest sourced from reference TRBV5-6 and TRBJ2-1, is DAGVTQSPTHLIKTRGQQVTLRCSPKSGHDTVSWYQQALGQGPQFIFQYYEEEERQRGNFPDRFSGHQFPNYSSELNVNALLLGDSALYLCASRVAGGATGNEQFFGPGTRLTVL.

V is TRBV7-9 and J is TRBJ2-1; no clear D. The germline gives CDR1 SEHNR, CDR2 FQNEAQ (reference sequence). V was trimmed by 1 base and J by 10 bases, leaving 11 bases between them. The CDR3 has 13 residues. CDR3 protein: CASSLEDLHEQFF. The CDR3 bases are TGTGCCAGCAGCTTAGAAGACCTTCACGAGCAGTTCTTC.

Only a few counts were recorded for this clonotype. The rearrangement uses TRBV9 and TRBJ1-1, with D perhaps TRBD1 (5 bases). The CDR3 is 13 amino acids. V dropped 1 base and J dropped 6 bases, with 10 bases sitting between them. Germline V lookup: CDR1 SGDLS, CDR2 YYNGEE. The CDR3 loop reads CASSVSWGAEAFF. CDR3 DNA: TGTGCCAGCAGCGTATCGTGGGGCGCTGAAGCTTTCTTT.